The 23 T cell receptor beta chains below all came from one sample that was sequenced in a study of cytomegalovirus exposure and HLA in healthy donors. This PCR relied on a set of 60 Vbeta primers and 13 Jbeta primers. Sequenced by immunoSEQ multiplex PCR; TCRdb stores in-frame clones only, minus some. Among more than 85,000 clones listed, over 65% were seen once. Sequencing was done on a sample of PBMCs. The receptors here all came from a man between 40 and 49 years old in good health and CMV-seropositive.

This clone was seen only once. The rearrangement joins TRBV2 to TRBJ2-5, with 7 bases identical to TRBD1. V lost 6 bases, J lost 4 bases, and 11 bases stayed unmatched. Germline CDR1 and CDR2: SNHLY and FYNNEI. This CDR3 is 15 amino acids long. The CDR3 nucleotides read TGTGCCAGCAGCAAACAGGCCCCAGGGGGAGAGACCCAGTACTTC. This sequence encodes CASSKQAPGGETQYF.

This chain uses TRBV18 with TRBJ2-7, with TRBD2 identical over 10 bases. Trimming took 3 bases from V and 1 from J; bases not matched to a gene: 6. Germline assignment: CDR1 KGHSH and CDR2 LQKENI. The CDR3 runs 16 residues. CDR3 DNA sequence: TGTGCCAGCTCACCGAGGCAACTAGCGGGATCCTACGAGCAGTACTTC. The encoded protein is CASSPRQLAGSYEQYF.

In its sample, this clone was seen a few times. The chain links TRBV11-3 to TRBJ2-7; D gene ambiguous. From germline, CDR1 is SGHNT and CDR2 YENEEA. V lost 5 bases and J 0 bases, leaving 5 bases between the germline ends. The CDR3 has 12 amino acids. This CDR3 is CASSPNSYEQYF. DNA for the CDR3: TGTGCCAGCAGCCCTAACTCCTACGAGCAGTACTTC.

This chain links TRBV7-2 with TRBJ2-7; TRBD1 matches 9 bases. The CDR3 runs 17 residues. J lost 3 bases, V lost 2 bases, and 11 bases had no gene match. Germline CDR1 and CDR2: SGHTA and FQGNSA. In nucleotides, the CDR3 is TGTGCCAGCAGCTTATTTGGAAGGGGACAGGGCCTCTACGAGCAGTACTTC. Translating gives CASSLFGRGQGLYEQYF.

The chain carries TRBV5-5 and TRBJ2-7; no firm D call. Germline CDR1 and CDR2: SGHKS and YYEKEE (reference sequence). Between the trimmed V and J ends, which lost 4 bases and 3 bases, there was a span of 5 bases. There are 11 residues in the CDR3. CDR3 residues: CASSLGYEQYF. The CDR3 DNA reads TGTGCCAGCAGCCTAGGCTACGAGCAGTACTTC.

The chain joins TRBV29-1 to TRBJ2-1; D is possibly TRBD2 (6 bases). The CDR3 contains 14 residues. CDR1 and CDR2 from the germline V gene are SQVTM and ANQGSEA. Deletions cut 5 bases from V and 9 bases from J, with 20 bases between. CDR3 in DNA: TGCAGCGTTTTTTCGGACGCGCGGGGAGGTGAGCAGTTCTTC. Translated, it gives CSVFSDARGGEQFF.

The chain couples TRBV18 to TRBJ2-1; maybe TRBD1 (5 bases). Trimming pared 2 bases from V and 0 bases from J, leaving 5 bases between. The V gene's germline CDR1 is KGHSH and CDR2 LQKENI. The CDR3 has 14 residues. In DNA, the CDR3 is TGTGCCAGCTCACCAGGGGCCTCCTACAATGAGCAGTTCTTC. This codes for CASSPGASYNEQFF.

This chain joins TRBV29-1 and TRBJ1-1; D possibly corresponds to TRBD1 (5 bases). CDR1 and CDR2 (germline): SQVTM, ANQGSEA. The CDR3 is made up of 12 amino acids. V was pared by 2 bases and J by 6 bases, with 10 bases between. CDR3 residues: CSVETGGAEAFF. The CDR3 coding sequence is TGCAGCGTTGAAACAGGCGGCGCTGAAGCTTTCTTT.

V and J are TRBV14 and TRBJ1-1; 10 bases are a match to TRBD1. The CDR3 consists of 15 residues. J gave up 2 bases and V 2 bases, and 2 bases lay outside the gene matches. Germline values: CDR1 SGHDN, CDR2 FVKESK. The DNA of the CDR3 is TGTGCCAGCAGCCAAAGGACAGGGGGAAACACTGAAGCTTTCTTT. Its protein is CASSQRTGGNTEAFF.

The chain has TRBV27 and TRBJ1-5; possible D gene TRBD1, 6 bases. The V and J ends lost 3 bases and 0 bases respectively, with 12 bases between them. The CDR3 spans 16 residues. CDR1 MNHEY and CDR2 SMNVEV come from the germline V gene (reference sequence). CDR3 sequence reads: CASSLGAGTSNQPQHF. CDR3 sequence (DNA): TGTGCCAGCAGTTTGGGGGCCGGTACTAGCAATCAGCCCCAGCATTTT.

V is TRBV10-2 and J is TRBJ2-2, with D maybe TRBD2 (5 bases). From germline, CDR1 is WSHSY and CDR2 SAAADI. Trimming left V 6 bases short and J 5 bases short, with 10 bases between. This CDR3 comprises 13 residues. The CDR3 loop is CASRDSFTGELFF. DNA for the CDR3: TGCGCCAGCAGGGACTCCTTTACCGGGGAGCTGTTTTTT.

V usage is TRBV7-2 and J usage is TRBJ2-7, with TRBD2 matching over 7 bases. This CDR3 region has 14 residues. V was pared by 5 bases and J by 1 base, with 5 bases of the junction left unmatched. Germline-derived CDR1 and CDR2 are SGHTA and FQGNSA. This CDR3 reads CASSAASGSYEQYF. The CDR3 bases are TGTGCCAGCAGCGCCGCTAGCGGATCCTACGAGCAGTACTTC. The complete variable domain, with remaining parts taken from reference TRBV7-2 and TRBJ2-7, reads GAGVSQSPSNKVTEKGKDVELRCDPISGHTALYWYRQSLGQGLEFLIYFQGNSAPDKSGLPSDRFSAERTGGSVSTLTIQRTQQEDSAVYLCASSAASGSYEQYFGPGTRLTVT.

CDR3 sequence: CASSSYAALKTYGYTF. CDR3 nucleotide sequence: TGTGCCAGCAGTTCCTACGCCGCCCTAAAAACCTATGGCTACACCTTC. The chain couples TRBV6-5 to TRBJ1-2; D is undetermined. This CDR3 spans 16 amino acids. Trimming cost V 4 bases and J 4 bases, with 19 bases left between them. The germline V gene has CDR1 MNHEY and CDR2 SVGAGI.

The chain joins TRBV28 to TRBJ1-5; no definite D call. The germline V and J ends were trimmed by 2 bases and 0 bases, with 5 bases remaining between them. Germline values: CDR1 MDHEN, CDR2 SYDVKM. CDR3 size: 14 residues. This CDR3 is CASSLGGSNQPQHF. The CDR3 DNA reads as TGTGCCAGCAGTTTAGGCGGTAGCAATCAGCCCCAGCATTTT. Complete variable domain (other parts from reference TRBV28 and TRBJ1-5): DVKVTQSSRYLVKRTGEKVFLECVQDMDHENMFWYRQDPGLGLRLIYFSYDVKMKEKGDIPEGYSVSREKKERFSLILESASTNQTSMYLCASSLGGSNQPQHFGDGTRLSIL.

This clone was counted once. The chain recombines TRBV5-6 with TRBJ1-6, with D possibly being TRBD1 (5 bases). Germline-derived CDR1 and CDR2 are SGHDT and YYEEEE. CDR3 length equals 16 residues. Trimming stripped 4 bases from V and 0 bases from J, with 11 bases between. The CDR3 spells CASSRQMPSYNSPLHF. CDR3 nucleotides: TGTGCCAGCAGCAGACAGATGCCCTCCTATAATTCACCCCTCCACTTT.

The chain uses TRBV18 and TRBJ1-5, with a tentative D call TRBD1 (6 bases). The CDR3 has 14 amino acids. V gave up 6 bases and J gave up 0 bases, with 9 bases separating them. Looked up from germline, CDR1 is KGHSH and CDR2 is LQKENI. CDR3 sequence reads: CASSDSLSNQPQHF. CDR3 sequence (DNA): TGTGCCAGCTCGGACAGCCTTAGCAATCAGCCCCAGCATTTT.

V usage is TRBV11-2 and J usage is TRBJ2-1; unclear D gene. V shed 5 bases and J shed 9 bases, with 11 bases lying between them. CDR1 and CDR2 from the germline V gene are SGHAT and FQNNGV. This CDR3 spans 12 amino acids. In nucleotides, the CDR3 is TGTGCCAGCAGCCCCAGCGTCGGTGAGCAGTTCTTC. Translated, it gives CASSPSVGEQFF. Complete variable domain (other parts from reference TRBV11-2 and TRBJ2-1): EAGVAQSPRYKIIEKRQSVAFWCNPISGHATLYWYQQILGQGPKLLIQFQNNGVVDDSQLPKDRFSAERLKGVDSTLKIQPAKLEDSAVYLCASSPSVGEQFFGPGTRLTVL.

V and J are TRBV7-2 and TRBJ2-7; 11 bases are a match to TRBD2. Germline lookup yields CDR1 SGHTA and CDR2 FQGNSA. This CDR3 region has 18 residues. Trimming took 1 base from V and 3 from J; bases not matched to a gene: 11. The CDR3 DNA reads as TGTGCCAGCAGCTTAGGCTTCCTAGCGGGGGGTAGCCGCTACGAGCAGTACTTC. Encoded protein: CASSLGFLAGGSRYEQYF.

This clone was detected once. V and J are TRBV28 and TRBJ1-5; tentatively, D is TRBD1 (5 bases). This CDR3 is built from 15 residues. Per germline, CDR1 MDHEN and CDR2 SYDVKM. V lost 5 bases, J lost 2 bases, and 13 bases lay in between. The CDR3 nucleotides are TGTGCCAGCAGTAGTTACGGGGGTGGCAATCAGCCCCAGCATTTT. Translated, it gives CASSSYGGGNQPQHF. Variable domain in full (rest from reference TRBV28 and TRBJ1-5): DVKVTQSSRYLVKRTGEKVFLECVQDMDHENMFWYRQDPGLGLRLIYFSYDVKMKEKGDIPEGYSVSREKKERFSLILESASTNQTSMYLCASSSYGGGNQPQHFGDGTRLSIL.

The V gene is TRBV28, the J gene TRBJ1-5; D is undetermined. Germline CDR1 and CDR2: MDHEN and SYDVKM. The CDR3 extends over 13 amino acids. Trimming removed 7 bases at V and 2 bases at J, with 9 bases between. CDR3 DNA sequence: TGTGCCAGCACCCAGTTCGGCAATCAGCCCCAGCATTTT. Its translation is CASTQFGNQPQHF.

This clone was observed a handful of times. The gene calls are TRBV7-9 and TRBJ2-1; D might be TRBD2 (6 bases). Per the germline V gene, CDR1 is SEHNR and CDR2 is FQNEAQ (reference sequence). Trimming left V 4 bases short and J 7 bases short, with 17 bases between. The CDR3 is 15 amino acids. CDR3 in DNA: TGTGCCAGCAGCTCCAATCGTAGGAGGGGAAATGAGCAGTTCTTC. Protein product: CASSSNRRRGNEQFF.

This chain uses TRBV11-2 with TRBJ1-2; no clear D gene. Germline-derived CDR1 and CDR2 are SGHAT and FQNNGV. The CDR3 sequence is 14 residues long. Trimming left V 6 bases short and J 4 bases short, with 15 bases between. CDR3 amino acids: CASSPRGGPYGYTF. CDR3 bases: TGTGCCAGCAGTCCTCGGGGAGGCCCCTATGGCTACACCTTC.

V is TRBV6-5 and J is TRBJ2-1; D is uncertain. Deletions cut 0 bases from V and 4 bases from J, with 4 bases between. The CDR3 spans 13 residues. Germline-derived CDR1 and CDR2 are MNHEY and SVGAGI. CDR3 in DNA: TGTGCCAGCAGTTACTCGGCATACAATGAGCAGTTCTTC. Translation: CASSYSAYNEQFF.